The 9 T cell receptor beta chains given below trace back to one sample, sequenced in a study of sequential checkpoint blockade in melanoma. TCRdb keeps only in-frame clones here, not all; method: immunoSEQ multiplex PCR. This sample carries about 32,000 clones, approximately 86% of them seen once, and the ten largest clones take about 18%. Treatment noted: randomized to nivolumab then ipilimumab (arm A) or the reverse (arm B). Sequences were derived from CD8+ T cells sorted from blood (inferred from file names), sampled from a patient given nivolumab and ipilimumab in sequence. The receptors were sampled from a human donor with melanoma.

J is TRBJ2-2 and V is TRBV19; TRBD1 matches at 9 bases. The J segment lost 3 bases and the V segment lost 5 bases, leaving 7 bases of the junction unmatched. The CDR3 sequence is 16 residues long. Germline V gene lookup returns CDR1 LNHDA and CDR2 SQIVND (reference sequence). The CDR3 loop reads CASSLGQGMYTGELFF. The CDR3, as DNA: TGTGCCAGTAGTCTAGGACAGGGGATGTACACCGGGGAGCTGTTTTTT. Full variable domain (remainder filled in from reference TRBV19 and TRBJ2-2): DGGITQSPKYLFRKEGQNVTLSCEQNLNHDAMYWYRQDPGQGLRLIYYSQIVNDFQKGDIAEGYSVSREKKESFPLTVTSAQKNPTAFYLCASSLGQGMYTGELFFGEGSRLTVL.

The chain couples TRBV5-1 to TRBJ2-7; no definite D call. From germline, CDR1 is SGHRS and CDR2 YFSETQ. This CDR3 has 13 residues. V lost 4 bases to trimming and J lost 2 bases, with 10 bases between them. The CDR3 DNA sequence: TGCGCCAGCAGCCCTAGTCCGGCCTACGAGCAGTACTTC. This encodes CASSPSPAYEQYF.

The rearrangement joins TRBV27 to TRBJ2-5, with 11 positions matching TRBD2. This CDR3 contains 14 residues. The trim removed 6 bases at V and 11 bases at J, leaving 11 bases unmatched. Germline loops: CDR1 MNHEY, CDR2 SMNVEV (reference sequence). CDR3 region: CASRVAGGSREQYF. The CDR3 DNA reads as TGTGCCAGCAGGGTAGCGGGAGGGTCGAGGGAGCAGTACTTC.

The V call is TRBV7-9, the J call TRBJ2-7; no reliable D call. Trimming took off 1 base at V and 6 bases at J, with 4 bases between the two ends. There are 11 residues in the CDR3. Germline V CDR1 and CDR2: SEHNR, FQNEAQ (reference sequence). CDR3 sequence reads: CASSLGAEQYF. As DNA, the CDR3 is TGTGCCAGCAGCTTAGGGGCCGAGCAGTACTTC.

This chain connects TRBV7-8 to TRBJ2-7, with TRBD1 matching over 8 bases. Germline assignment: CDR1 SGHVS and CDR2 FQNEAQ. The CDR3 totals 14 residues. J lost 4 bases, V lost 5 bases, and 7 bases had no gene match. The chain's CDR3 is CASSPEGQAYEQYF. The CDR3 bases are TGTGCCAGCAGCCCGGAGGGACAGGCTTACGAGCAGTACTTC.

V and J are TRBV19 and TRBJ1-5; no clear D. Trimming cost V 3 bases and J 7 bases, with 22 bases left between them. CDR3 size: 17 residues. The germline V gene encodes CDR1 LNHDA and CDR2 SQIVND (reference sequence). The CDR3 nucleotides are TGTGCCAGTAGTATCGGGTCAGAGTCTCGAGTCCTACAGCCCCAGCATTTT. Residues: CASSIGSESRVLQPQHF. Full variable domain (outside the CDR3, taken from reference TRBV19 and TRBJ1-5): DGGITQSPKYLFRKEGQNVTLSCEQNLNHDAMYWYRQDPGQGLRLIYYSQIVNDFQKGDIAEGYSVSREKKESFPLTVTSAQKNPTAFYLCASSIGSESRVLQPQHFGDGTRLSIL.

The chain links TRBV7-9 to TRBJ2-3; 7 bases are shared with TRBD1. Unmatched junction bases numbered 6, after V lost 4 bases and J lost 2 bases. The germline V gene encodes CDR1 SEHNR and CDR2 FQNEAQ (reference sequence). The CDR3 is made up of 15 amino acids. CDR3 in amino acids: CASSSSTGPTDTQYF. For the CDR3, the DNA is TGTGCCAGCAGCTCCTCGACAGGGCCCACAGATACGCAGTATTTT. Filled out from reference TRBV7-9 and TRBJ2-3, the complete variable domain reads DTGVSQNPRHKITKRGQNVTFRCDPISEHNRLYWYRQTLGQGPEFLTYFQNEAQLEKSRLLSDRFSAERPKGSFSTLEIQRTEQGDSAMYLCASSSSTGPTDTQYFGPGTRLTVL.

The V and J genes are TRBV6-5 and TRBJ1-5; 8 bases map to TRBD1. The CDR3 runs to 14 residues. Germline V gene data show CDR1 as MNHEY and CDR2 as SVGAGI. Unmatched junction bases numbered 5, after V lost 5 bases and J lost 5 bases. CDR3 protein: CASSDRGLYQPQHF. The CDR3 region has the DNA TGTGCCAGCAGTGACAGGGGACTCTATCAGCCCCAGCATTTT.

This sequence joins TRBV7-8 and TRBJ1-1, with D hard to call. Trimming shortened V by 2 bases and J by 4 bases, and 11 bases separated the two germline ends. The CDR3 consists of 14 residues. Germline CDR1 is SGHVS and CDR2 is FQNEAQ. The CDR3 coding sequence is TGTGCCAGCAGCTTACGGAAACCGGGCACTGAAGCTTTCTTT. Residues: CASSLRKPGTEAFF.